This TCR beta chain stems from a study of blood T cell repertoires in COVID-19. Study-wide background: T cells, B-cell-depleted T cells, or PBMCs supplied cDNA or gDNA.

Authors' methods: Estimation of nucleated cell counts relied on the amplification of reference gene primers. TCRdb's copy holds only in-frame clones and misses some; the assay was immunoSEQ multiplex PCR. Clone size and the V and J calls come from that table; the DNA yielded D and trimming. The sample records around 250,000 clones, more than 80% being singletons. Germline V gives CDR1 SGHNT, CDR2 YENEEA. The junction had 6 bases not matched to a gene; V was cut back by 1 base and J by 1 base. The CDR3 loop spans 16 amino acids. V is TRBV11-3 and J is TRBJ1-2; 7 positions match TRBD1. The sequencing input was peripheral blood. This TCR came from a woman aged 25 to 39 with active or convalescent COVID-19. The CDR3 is CASSLGGDSFNYGYTF. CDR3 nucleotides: TGTGCCAGCAGCTTAGGCGGGGACAGTTTTAACTATGGCTACACCTTC.